Below, one TCR beta chain is given with its context. The target antigen is unknown. After extraction with the RNeasy kit, about 0.5 to 1 ug of the RNA was reverse transcribed using random hexamers. Using its own MiXCR run on the immunoSEQ multiplex PCR reads, TCRdb lists one record per CDR3 protein. This sample yields 75,000 to 95,000 distinct CDR3 sequences, of which 95% to 96% are seen a single time; roughly 0.62% belongs to the top ten. Germline V gene sequence: CDR1 SQVTM, CDR2 ANQGSEA. Trimming stripped 0 bases from V and 0 bases from J, with 5 bases between. The CDR3 consists of 13 residues. This sample is part of a study of CD8 T cells in Susac syndrome. Study overall: Among the Susac syndrome patients sequenced, roughly six had active disease and fewer than 10 were in remission.

Findings of the study overall: Peak Susac CD8+ clonal expansion occurred in TEMRA cells and active patients.

CD8+ and CD4+ T cells from blood underwent TCR beta sequencing, which was carried out in a high-throughput format. Patients having Susac syndrome satisfied recently defined diagnostic criteria for definite or probable disease. Sequencing used CD8+ T cells from PBMCs. V is TRBV29-1 and J is TRBJ1-1; D not resolved. The sequence derives from a human donor with Susac syndrome. The CDR3, as DNA: TGCAGCGTTGAAGAGCTGATGAACACTGAAGCTTTCTTT. Protein product: CSVEELMNTEAFF.